This TCR beta chain was found in a study of blood T cell repertoires in COVID-19 (dated by TCRdb to 2020 to 2022). For the study in its entirety: The collaborator samples originated in the United States, Italy and Spain and spanned the acute and convalescent phases of COVID-19. The prospective study material was composed of cDNA or gDNA derived from T cells, B-cell-depleted T cells, or PBMCs. The dataset comprised deeply sampled blood TCRbeta repertoires from subjects exposed to, actively infected with, or recovered from COVID-19. A freely available public database, intended as a resource for researchers studying the immune response to SARS-CoV-2, is where the repertoires were released. Samples came from the ongoing ImmuneRACE study (first 160 participants) plus 1,254 subjects from 6 global collaborators. The sample metadata nearly always contained a de-identified subject ID, COVID-19 status, age in years and sex. Where HLA class I and class II types were available, the types were taken from metadata supplied by the sample provider, not from assay-based typing.

From cysteine to phenylalanine, the CDR3 is 16 amino acids long. The sequence is cut down to CDR3 DNA, 48 bases in frame from base 1. CDR1 SGHVS and CDR2 FNYEAQ were looked up in the germline V gene. Trimming removed 5 bases from V and 0 bases from J, leaving 11 bases between the germline ends. TCRbeta CDR3 regions were amplified from genomic DNA using the immunoSEQ Assay, a bias-controlled multiplex PCR. The study's processing was this. The number of nucleated cells in each sample was estimated from the amplification of reference gene primers within the assay. To quantify the absolute abundance of each unique TCRbeta CDR3 rearrangement, sequence reads were collapsed and filtered. Productive Simpson clonality was computed per sample as the square root of Simpson's diversity index over productive rearrangements. TCRdb retrieved this table from immuneACCESS and kept in-frame rearrangements only. Not all clones are present; in checked studies, unresolved V genes account for under half, and no reason is known for the remainder. The D gene and trimming were derived from the DNA, and the V and J assignments and clone size from that table. In this sample the table shows fewer than 140,000 clones, 60% to 85% of which occur a single time. The top ten hold 5% to 7.5% of the sample.

Comments on this clone: The target of this receptor is not known. Per-base qualities were not stored, and no clone one base away is much larger.

One collaborating source in Seattle enrolled patients during active infection and followed them longitudinally through the course of disease. Whole blood was collected in K2EDTA tubes by collaborating institutions according to the institutions' own protocols. For TCRbeta analysis, collaborators shipped samples as frozen whole blood, isolated PBMCs, or DNA extracted from either of those sample types. Overall study outcomes, separate from this receptor: How much clinical and demographic metadata was included differed by source and by participant, and the metadata was provided uncurated.

The sample was peripheral blood. The sequence is built from TRBV7-6 and TRBJ1-6; the D gene cannot be resolved reliably. This receptor was obtained from an older man with COVID-19, enrolled during active disease. The CDR3 protein is CASSLSASSYNSPLHF. The nucleotide sequence reads as follows: TGTGCCAGCAGCCTTAGTGCGAGCTCCTATAATTCACCCCTCCACTTT.